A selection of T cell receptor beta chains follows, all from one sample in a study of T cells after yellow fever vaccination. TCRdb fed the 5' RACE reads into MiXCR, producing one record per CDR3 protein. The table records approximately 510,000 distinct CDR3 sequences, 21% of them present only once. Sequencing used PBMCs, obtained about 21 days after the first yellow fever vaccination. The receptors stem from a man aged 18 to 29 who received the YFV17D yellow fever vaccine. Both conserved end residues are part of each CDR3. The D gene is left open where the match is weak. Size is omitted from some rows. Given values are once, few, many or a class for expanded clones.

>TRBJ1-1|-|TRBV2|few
CASKRTENTEAFF
TGTGCCAGCAAGCGGACGGAGAACACTGAAGCTTTCTTT
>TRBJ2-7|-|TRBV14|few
CASSQSVRTYEQYF
TGTGCCAGCAGCCAATCGGTGAGGACCTACGAGCAGTACTTC
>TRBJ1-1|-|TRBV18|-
CASSLVLTEAFF
TGTGCCAGCTCACTAGTCCTCACTGAAGCTTTCTTT
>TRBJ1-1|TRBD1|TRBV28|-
CASTTGGPLQAFF
TGTGCCAGCACCACAGGGGGTCCGCTTCAAGCTTTCTTT
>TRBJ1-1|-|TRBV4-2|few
CASSISPRAEGTEAFF
TGTGCCAGCAGCATCTCGCCGAGGGCGGAAGGCACTGAAGCTTTCTTT
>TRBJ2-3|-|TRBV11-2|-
CASSLVRGVSTDTQYF
TGTGCCAGCAGCTTAGTGAGGGGGGTGAGCACAGATACGCAGTATTTT
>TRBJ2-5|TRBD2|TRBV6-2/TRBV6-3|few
CASSDRLAGGQETQYF
TGTGCCAGCAGTGACCGACTAGCCGGCGGCCAAGAGACCCAGTACTTC
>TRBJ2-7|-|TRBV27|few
CASSPRTAYEQYF
TGTGCCAGCAGTCCCCGGACAGCTTACGAGCAGTACTTC
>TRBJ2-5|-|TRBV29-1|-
CSVEFSGNGAAETQYF
TGCAGCGTTGAATTCTCGGGGAATGGTGCAGCGGAGACCCAGTACTTC
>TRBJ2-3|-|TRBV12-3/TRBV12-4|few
CASTPYRERGTDTQYF
TGTGCCAGCACTCCTTACAGGGAGAGGGGCACAGATACGCAGTATTTT
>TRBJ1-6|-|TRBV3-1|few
CASSQGPPTASGSPLHF
TGTGCCAGCAGCCAAGGGCCCCCGACAGCGAGTGGTTCACCCCTCCACTTT
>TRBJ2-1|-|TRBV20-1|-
CSASLNEQFF
TGCAGTGCTAGTTTAAATGAGCAGTTCTTC
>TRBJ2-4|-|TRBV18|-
CASSRGTVGAKNIQYF
TGTGCCAGCTCACGGGGGACCGTTGGAGCCAAAAACATTCAGTACTTC
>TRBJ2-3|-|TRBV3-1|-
CASSQARADLTDTQYF
TGTGCCAGCAGCCAAGCCAGGGCCGATTTGACAGATACGCAGTATTTT
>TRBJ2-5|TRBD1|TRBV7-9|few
CASSLNRGLETQYF
TGTGCCAGCAGCTTAAACAGGGGTTTGGAGACCCAGTACTTC
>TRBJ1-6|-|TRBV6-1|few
CASSETNNSPLHF
TGTGCCAGCAGTGAGACAAATAATTCACCCCTCCACTTT
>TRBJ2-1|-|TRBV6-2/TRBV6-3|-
CASSYDGTNNEQFF
TGTGCCAGCAGTTACGACGGGACCAACAATGAGCAGTTCTTC
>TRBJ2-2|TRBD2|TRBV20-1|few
CSALAGGNAGELFF
TGCAGTGCTCTAGCGGGGGGGAACGCCGGGGAGCTGTTTTTT
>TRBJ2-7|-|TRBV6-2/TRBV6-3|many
CASEQQGRGYEQYF
TGTGCCAGCGAGCAACAGGGCCGTGGCTACGAGCAGTACTTC
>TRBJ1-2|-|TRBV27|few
CASSLSGAANYGYTF
TGTGCCAGCAGTTTATCAGGGGCCGCGAACTATGGCTACACCTTC
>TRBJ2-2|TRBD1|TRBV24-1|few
CATSDHENRGETGELFF
TGTGCCACCAGTGACCACGAGAACAGGGGTGAAACCGGGGAGCTGTTTTTT
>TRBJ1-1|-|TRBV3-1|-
CASSPETVNTEAFF
TGTGCCAGCAGCCCAGAGACCGTGAACACTGAAGCTTTCTTT
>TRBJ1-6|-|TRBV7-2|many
CASSLATGLGSPLHF
TGTGCCAGCAGCTTAGCTACAGGGCTGGGCTCACCCCTCCACTTT
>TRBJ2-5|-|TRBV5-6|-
CASSLGQGWETQYF
TGTGCCAGCAGCTTGGGGCAGGGATGGGAGACCCAGTACTTC
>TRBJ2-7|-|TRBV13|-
CASSLELGEQYF
TGTGCCAGCAGCTTAGAGTTAGGAGAGCAGTACTTC
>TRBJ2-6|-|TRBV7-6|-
CASSNPYRAGANVLTF
TGTGCCAGCAGCAACCCCTATCGGGCTGGGGCCAACGTCCTGACTTTC
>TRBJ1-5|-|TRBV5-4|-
CASSLRGQLEQHF
TGTGCCAGCAGCTTGAGAGGACAGCTTGAACAGCATTTT
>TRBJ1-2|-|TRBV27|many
CASSSVRDYGYTF
TGTGCCAGCAGTTCGGTCAGGGACTATGGCTACACCTTC
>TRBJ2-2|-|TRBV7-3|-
CASSMEGYTGELFF
TGTGCCAGCAGTATGGAGGGATACACCGGGGAGCTGTTTTTT
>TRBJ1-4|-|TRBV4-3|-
CASSQGRRLIEKLFF
TGCGCCAGCAGCCAAGGCCGCAGGCTCATTGAAAAACTGTTTTTT
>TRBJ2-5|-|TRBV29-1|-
CSARRGSSLETQYF
TGCAGCGCCAGACGGGGGTCCTCATTGGAGACCCAGTACTTC
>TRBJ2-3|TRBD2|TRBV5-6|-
CASSWWGGGGTDTQYF
TGTGCCAGCAGCTGGTGGGGGGGAGGAGGCACAGATACGCAGTATTTT
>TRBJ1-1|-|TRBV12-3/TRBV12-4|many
CASSRGPGSTEAFF
TGTGCCAGCAGTCGGGGACCGGGTAGCACTGAAGCTTTCTTT
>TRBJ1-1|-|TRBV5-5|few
CASSLSSTGIVEAFF
TGTGCCAGCAGCTTAAGTTCCACAGGGATCGTTGAAGCTTTCTTT
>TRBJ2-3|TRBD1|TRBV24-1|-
CATSGTFGQGVADTQYF
TGTGCCACCAGTGGCACATTTGGACAGGGCGTAGCAGATACGCAGTATTTT
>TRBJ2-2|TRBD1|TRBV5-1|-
CASSWGTGGIGELFF
TGCGCCAGCAGCTGGGGGACAGGGGGCATCGGGGAGCTGTTTTTT
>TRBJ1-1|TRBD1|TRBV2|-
CASSEIRQGNTEAFF
TGTGCCAGCAGCGAAATAAGACAGGGGAACACTGAAGCTTTCTTT
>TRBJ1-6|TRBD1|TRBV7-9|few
CASSSNRGTRNSPLHF
TGTGCCAGCAGCTCGAACAGGGGCACGAGGAATTCACCCCTCCACTTT
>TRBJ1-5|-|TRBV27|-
CASSLWGAANQPQHF
TGTGCCAGCAGTTTATGGGGGGCGGCGAATCAGCCCCAGCATTTT
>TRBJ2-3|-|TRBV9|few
CASSVTEDSTDTQYF
TGTGCCAGCAGCGTAACCGAGGACTCCACAGATACGCAGTATTTT
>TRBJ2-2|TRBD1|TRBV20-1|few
CSVRDLRGPGELFF
TGCAGTGTTAGGGACCTCAGGGGGCCCGGGGAGCTGTTTTTT
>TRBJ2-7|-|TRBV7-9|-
CASSSDSEQYF
TGTGCCAGCAGCTCCGACTCTGAGCAGTACTTC
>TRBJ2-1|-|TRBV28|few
CASSLGYAYNEQFF
TGTGCCAGCAGTTTAGGGTACGCCTACAATGAGCAGTTCTTC
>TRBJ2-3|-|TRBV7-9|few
CASTFPGPGTTDTQYF
TGTGCCAGCACCTTCCCTGGCCCGGGAACCACAGATACGCAGTATTTT
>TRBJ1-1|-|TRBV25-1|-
CASSVNYGGRNTEAFF
TGTGCCAGCAGTGTTAATTACGGGGGCAGAAACACTGAAGCTTTCTTT
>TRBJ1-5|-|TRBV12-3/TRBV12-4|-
CASSLGRDIYQPQHF
TGTGCCAGCAGTTTAGGGAGGGACATTTATCAGCCCCAGCATTTT
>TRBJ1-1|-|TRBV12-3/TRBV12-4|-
CASSRAQRDRTEAFF
TGTGCCAGCAGTCGCGCCCAACGGGATCGCACTGAAGCTTTCTTT
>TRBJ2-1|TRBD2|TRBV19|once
CASSYGGASNEQFF
TGTGCCAGTAGTTACGGGGGGGCGAGTAATGAGCAGTTCTTC
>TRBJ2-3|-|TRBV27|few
CASSLRAGRDQDTQYF
TGTGCCAGCAGTTTGCGGGCGGGGCGGGATCAAGATACGCAGTATTTT
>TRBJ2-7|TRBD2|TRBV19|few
CASSRGGAYYEQYF
TGTGCCAGTAGTAGGGGGGGAGCCTACTACGAGCAGTACTTC
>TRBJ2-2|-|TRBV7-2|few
CASSLVWANTGELFF
TGTGCCAGCAGCTTAGTATGGGCTAACACCGGGGAGCTGTTTTTT
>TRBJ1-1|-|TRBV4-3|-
CASSPSGRTNTEAFF
TGCGCCAGCAGCCCTTCGGGACGGACGAACACTGAAGCTTTCTTT
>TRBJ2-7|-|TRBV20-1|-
CSARRVAYEQYF
TGCAGTGCTAGGAGGGTGGCTTACGAGCAGTACTTC
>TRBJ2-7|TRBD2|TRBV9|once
CASSVDGGGVELYF
TGTGCCAGCAGCGTAGATGGCGGGGGGGTCGAGCTGTACTTC
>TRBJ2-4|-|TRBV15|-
CATSRDNGAKNIQYF
TGTGCCACCAGCAGAGATAACGGAGCCAAAAACATTCAGTACTTC